This T cell receptor beta chain was recovered during a study of shared clonotypes between healthy human individuals. The ends were cut back, 2 bases at V and 0 bases at J, with 11 bases in the middle. The CDR3 runs to 15 residues. Germline V lookup: CDR1 SGHTA, CDR2 FQGNSA. Some clones are missing from TCRdb's copy, which holds only in-frame ones; the method was immunoSEQ multiplex PCR. The repertoire holds over a million clones, with roughly 95% as singletons. V is TRBV7-2 and J is TRBJ2-7; unclear D gene. The sample consisted of naive CD4+ T cells sorted from blood. Sample subset: CD45RA+ positively selected. The receptor was isolated from a man aged 25-45 years in good health. Here the CDR3 DNA reads TGTGCCAGCAGCTTAAAGCAGGCTAGCTCCTACGAGCAGTACTTC. This encodes CASSLKQASSYEQYF.